The 11 T cell receptor beta chains listed next were all sequenced from one sample in a study of T cell repertoires in cytomegalovirus infection. Which antigens these TCRs recognize remains unknown. TCRdb re-derived calls from the reads in MiXCR, one entry per CDR3 protein. Of about 220,000 distinct CDR3 sequences listed, about 40% are singletons. The specimen comprised CD8+ T cells from cultured PBMCs, sampled from culture after CMV antigen stimulation. Receptors were obtained from a human donor in good health (CMV status not recorded). Some clones in this sample may be carry-over from other donors' samples.

The chain links TRBV4-1 to TRBJ2-3, with a tentative D call TRBD1 (6 bases). The CDR3 has 14 residues. The ends were cut back, 5 bases at V and 2 bases at J, with 11 bases in the middle. CDR1 and CDR2 (germline): MGHRA, YSYEKL. Here the CDR3 DNA reads TGCGCCAGCAGCTTGGGGGACATCACAGATACGCAGTATTTT. It specifies CASSLGDITDTQYF.

The chain couples TRBV9 to TRBJ2-7, with D maybe TRBD1 (6 bases). CDR1 and CDR2 (germline): SGDLS, YYNGEE. This CDR3 is built from 13 residues. V was cut by 0 bases and J by 6 bases, with 10 bases left in between. CDR3 nucleotide sequence: TGTGCCAGCAGCGTAGGGGTAGGGGGCGAGCAGTACTTC. Its translation: CASSVGVGGEQYF.

This clonotype was observed a handful of times. The chain is built from TRBV27 and TRBJ1-2; 7 nucleotides match TRBD1. The V gene end was trimmed by 5 bases and the J gene end by 5 bases; junction bases not matched to a gene: 17. Germline lookup yields CDR1 MNHEY and CDR2 SMNVEV (reference sequence). The CDR3 consists of 17 residues. CDR3 bases: TGTGCCAGCAGTCCCCTTCCTACAGGGGAGCGCCTTTATGGCTACACCTTC. This translates into CASSPLPTGERLYGYTF.

The V gene is TRBV27, the J gene TRBJ1-2; possible D gene TRBD1, 5 bases. Looked up from germline, CDR1 is MNHEY and CDR2 is SMNVEV (reference sequence). The CDR3 runs 13 residues. The V end was cut by 2 bases, the J end by 8 bases, with 12 bases between. CDR3 nucleotides: TGTGCCAGCAGTTTAATCGGAGAGGGGGGCTACACCTTC. This gives the protein CASSLIGEGGYTF.

This sequence joins TRBV20-1 and TRBJ1-2; D is unclear. The CDR3 covers 12 residues. The germline V gene has CDR1 DFQATT and CDR2 SNEGSKA (reference sequence). The DNA for the CDR3 is TGCAGACCAGAGGTCCCCAACTATGGCTACACCTTC. Protein sequence: CRPEVPNYGYTF.

The chain employs TRBV12-3 or TRBV12-4 and TRBJ2-5; no firm D call. Trimming removed 7 bases at V and 2 bases at J, with 17 bases between. This CDR3 has 15 amino acids. As DNA, the CDR3 is TGTGCCAGCACCGCTAGTCGGGCCGAGCAAGAGACCCAGTACTTC. It codes for CASTASRAEQETQYF.

The chain joins TRBV4-1 to TRBJ1-5; D possibly corresponds to TRBD1 (6 bases). Trimming stripped 4 bases from V and 9 bases from J, with 22 bases between. This CDR3 is 16 amino acids long. Germline V lookup: CDR1 MGHRA, CDR2 YSYEKL. The CDR3 loop is CASSPRVTTLRGPQHF. DNA for the CDR3: TGCGCCAGCAGCCCGCGGGTAACGACGCTCAGGGGGCCCCAGCATTTT.

The V gene is TRBV7-6, the J gene TRBJ2-3; D call uncertain. The CDR3 is 16 amino acids. V dropped 5 bases and J dropped 3 bases, with 18 bases sitting between them. Per germline, CDR1 SGHVS and CDR2 FNYEAQ. CDR3 nucleotides: TGTGCCAGCAGCCCCCAGACAAGGCGGAGAACAGATACGCAGTATTTT. It codes for CASSPQTRRRTDTQYF.

This clonotype has just a few counts. This chain uses TRBV7-6 with TRBJ2-4; D unclear. Germline V gene lookup returns CDR1 SGHVS and CDR2 FNYEAQ. The germline V and J ends were trimmed by 2 bases and 0 bases, with 5 bases remaining between them. This CDR3 has 14 amino acids. DNA of the CDR3: TGTGCCAGCAGCTTAAAGCTAGCCAAAAACATTCAGTACTTC. It is translated as CASSLKLAKNIQYF.

The chain recombines TRBV28 with TRBJ2-7; D could derive from TRBD1 or TRBD2 (6 bases each). The CDR3 has 14 residues. Trimming left V 3 bases short and J 3 bases short, with 12 bases between. The germline gives CDR1 MDHEN, CDR2 SYDVKM. Written as DNA, the CDR3 is TGTGCCAGCAGTTTTAGGGGGGCGGGCTACGAGCAGTACTTC. Protein product: CASSFRGAGYEQYF.

In its sample, this clonotype was seen a few times. The chain couples TRBV6-1 to TRBJ2-5; TRBD2 agrees at 10 bases. The ends lost 6 bases at V and 5 bases at J; junction bases unmatched: 6. The CDR3 is 14 amino acids. Germline CDR1 and CDR2: MNHNS and SASEGT. In DNA form, the CDR3 reads TGTGCCAGCAGCAGAACTAGCGGGGCCGAGACCCAGTACTTC. Residues: CASSRTSGAETQYF.